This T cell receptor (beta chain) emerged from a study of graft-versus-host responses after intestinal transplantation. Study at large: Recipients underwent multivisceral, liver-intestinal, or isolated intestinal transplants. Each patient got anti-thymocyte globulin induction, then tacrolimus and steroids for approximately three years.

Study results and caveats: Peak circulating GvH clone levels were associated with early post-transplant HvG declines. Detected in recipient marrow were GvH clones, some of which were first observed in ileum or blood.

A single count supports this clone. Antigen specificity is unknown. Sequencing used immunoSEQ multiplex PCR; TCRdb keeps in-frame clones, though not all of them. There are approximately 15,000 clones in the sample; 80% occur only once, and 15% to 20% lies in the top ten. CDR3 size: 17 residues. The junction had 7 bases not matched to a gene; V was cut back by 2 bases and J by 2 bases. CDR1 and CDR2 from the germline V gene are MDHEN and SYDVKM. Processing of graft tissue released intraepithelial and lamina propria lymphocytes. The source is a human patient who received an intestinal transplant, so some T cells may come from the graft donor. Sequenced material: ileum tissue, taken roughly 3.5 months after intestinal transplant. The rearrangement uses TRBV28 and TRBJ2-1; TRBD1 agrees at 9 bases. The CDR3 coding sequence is TGTGCCAGCAGTTTACTAGTGTGGGACAGGGCCTACAATGAGCAGTTCTTC. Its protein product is CASSLLVWDRAYNEQFF.